This TCR beta chain was sequenced during a study of OX40 agonist ivuxolimab in advanced cancers. The study, taken as a whole, reports: A proportion of nonresponders additionally exhibited low normalized T-cell clonal expansion. Among T cells, CD8+ cells averaged more expanded clones than CD4+ cells.

The data were produced by immunoSEQ multiplex PCR, yet TCRdb's version contains in-frame clones alone and is incomplete. This table has 77,000 or so clones, over 70% appearing once. Concerning this clone: Its antigen remains unknown.

Deletions cut 3 bases from V and 3 bases from J, with 14 bases between. The CDR3 runs 15 residues. From germline, CDR1 is KGHSH and CDR2 LQKENI. The sequencing used CD4+ or CD8+ T cells sorted from blood, collected in a trial of the OX40 agonist ivuxolimab. The clonotype was recovered from an adult with an advanced solid tumor such as melanoma, head and neck, liver or kidney cancer. The rearrangement uses TRBV18 and TRBJ2-5, with D perhaps TRBD1 or TRBD2 (5 bases each). Here the CDR3 DNA reads TGTGCCAGCTCACCCCCCGGGACCCATGAAGAGACCCAGTACTTC. Its protein is CASSPPGTHEETQYF.